The 23 T cell receptor beta chains presented below share a single source sample, sequenced in a study of regulatory T cells in long-lasting Graves disease. Building the TCR beta libraries relied on iRepertoire HTBI primers, and CDR3 regions underwent Arm-PCR. One entry per CDR3 protein, called by TCRdb with MiXCR from the multiplex PCR reads. This table holds 400,000 or so distinct CDR3 sequences, about a fifth found once. Documented time point: persistent/refractory GD, antithyroid drugs over 5 years with positive TRAb. The TCR library used RNA extracted from PBMCs. Sequenced here: peripheral blood mononuclear cells (PBMCs), sampled when the disease was refractory, from a patient treated with antithyroid drugs. The receptors were sampled from a female donor with Graves disease.

This clonotype was recorded many times. This chain joins TRBV2 and TRBJ1-5, with TRBD1 as a possible D gene (5 bases). CDR1 is SNHLY, CDR2 FYNNEI, per germline. V gave up 5 bases and J gave up 0 bases, with 11 bases separating them. The CDR3 contains 15 residues. The CDR3 is CASSWAGDSNQPQHF. CDR3 in DNA: TGTGCCAGCAGTTGGGCGGGGGATAGCAATCAGCCCCAGCATTTT.

This clonotype was counted many times. The chain couples TRBV12-3 or TRBV12-4 to TRBJ2-7; 7 positions agree with TRBD2. This CDR3 has 14 residues. Trimming at V came to 0 bases and at J to 4 bases, leaving 3 bases not matched to a gene. The CDR3 DNA is TGTGCCAGCAGTTTAGCGGGAGGGATGTACGAGCAGTACTTC. This sequence encodes CASSLAGGMYEQYF.

This sequence joins TRBV30 and TRBJ1-6; unclear D gene. V shed 0 bases and J shed 10 bases, with 13 bases lying between them. The CDR3 has 14 amino acids. Germline CDR1 and CDR2: GTSNPN and SVGIG (reference sequence). CDR3 loop: CAWSVADSSSPLHF. CDR3 sequence (DNA): TGTGCCTGGAGTGTCGCGGATTCCTCGTCACCCCTCCACTTT.

This clonotype was counted a few times. The V gene is TRBV29-1, the J gene TRBJ1-4, with TRBD1 identical over 10 bases. This CDR3 has 14 residues. Trimming at V came to 6 bases and at J to 3 bases, leaving 4 bases not matched to a gene. Germline V lookup: CDR1 SQVTM, CDR2 ANQGSEA. This CDR3 reads CSVTGGASNEKLFF. DNA of the CDR3: TGCAGCGTGACAGGGGGCGCATCTAATGAAAAACTGTTTTTT. Drawing the rest from reference TRBV29-1 and TRBJ1-4, the complete variable domain is SAVISQKPSRDICQRGTSLTIQCQVDSQVTMMFWYRQQPGQSLTLIATANQGSEATYESGFVIDKFPISRPNLTFSTLTVSNMSPEDSSIYLCSVTGGASNEKLFFGSGTQLSVL.

This clonotype was seen many times. The gene calls are TRBV19 and TRBJ2-2; TRBD2 matches at 14 bases. CDR3 length: 17 amino acids. Germline V gene lookup returns CDR1 LNHDA and CDR2 SQIVND (reference sequence). The junction had 3 bases not matched to a gene; V was cut back by 4 bases and J by 2 bases. CDR3 DNA sequence: TGTGCCAGTAGTAGGGGACTAGCGGGAGTTAACACCGGGGAGCTGTTTTTT. This gives the protein CASSRGLAGVNTGELFF.

The chain couples TRBV6-2 or TRBV6-3 to TRBJ1-1; TRBD1 agrees at 7 bases. Germline V lookup: CDR1 MNHEY, CDR2 SVGEGT. The CDR3 runs 15 residues. J gave up 1 base and V 5 bases, and 7 bases lay outside the gene matches. The CDR3 spells CASSLTGQQNTEAFF. The CDR3 nucleotides read TGTGCCAGCAGTCTCACGGGACAGCAGAACACTGAAGCTTTCTTT.

The rearrangement uses TRBV9 and TRBJ2-4; perhaps TRBD1 as D (6 bases). The CDR3 has 14 amino acids. Trimming removed 0 bases at V and 7 bases at J, with 11 bases between. CDR1 and CDR2 (germline): SGDLS, YYNGEE. The CDR3 loop is CASSVARQGNIQYF. CDR3 in DNA: TGTGCCAGCAGCGTAGCTCGGCAGGGGAACATTCAGTACTTC.

There are a few counts of this clonotype. The CDR3 nucleotides are TGTGCCAGCAGCTTTATATGGGACAGGGAAGAGACCCAGTACTTC. Residues: CASSFIWDREETQYF. This chain joins TRBV7-9 and TRBJ2-5; 9 positions agree with TRBD1. The trim removed 3 bases at V and 3 bases at J, leaving 5 bases unmatched. Germline values: CDR1 SEHNR, CDR2 FQNEAQ (reference sequence). The CDR3 is 15 amino acids. The full variable domain, rest sourced from reference TRBV7-9 and TRBJ2-5, is DTGVSQNPRHKITKRGQNVTFRCDPISEHNRLYWYRQTLGQGPEFLTYFQNEAQLEKSRLLSDRFSAERPKGSFSTLEIQRTEQGDSAMYLCASSFIWDREETQYFGPGTRLLVL.

This clonotype was counted only a few times. The rearrangement joins TRBV6-5 to TRBJ2-7, with D possibly called TRBD1 or TRBD2 (5 bases each). The CDR3 sequence is 15 residues long. V gave up 0 bases and J gave up 3 bases, with 12 bases separating them. Germline V gene data show CDR1 as MNHEY and CDR2 as SVGAGI. This CDR3 reads CASSYSGDGDYEQYF. The CDR3 DNA reads as TGTGCCAGCAGTTACTCAGGGGACGGCGACTACGAGCAGTACTTC.

The chain is built from TRBV7-2 and TRBJ2-7, with 10 bases identical to TRBD2. V shed 4 bases, J shed 7 bases, and the junction held 7 bases outside the gene matches. Germline lookup yields CDR1 SGHTA and CDR2 FQGNSA. This CDR3 is built from 14 residues. CDR3 sequence reads: CASSYSGRAREQYF. DNA of the CDR3: TGTGCCAGCAGCTACAGCGGGAGGGCCCGAGAGCAGTACTTC.

This sequence joins TRBV7-9 and TRBJ1-1; D is possibly TRBD1 (6 bases). Germline assignment: CDR1 SEHNR and CDR2 FQNEAQ (reference sequence). This CDR3 contains 12 residues. V gave up 3 bases and J gave up 7 bases, with 9 bases separating them. The CDR3 loop reads CASSFRQDEAFF. The CDR3, as DNA: TGTGCCAGCAGCTTCCGACAGGATGAAGCTTTCTTT. Combining the CDR3 with reference TRBV7-9 and TRBJ1-1 gives the whole variable domain DTGVSQNPRHKITKRGQNVTFRCDPISEHNRLYWYRQTLGQGPEFLTYFQNEAQLEKSRLLSDRFSAERPKGSFSTLEIQRTEQGDSAMYLCASSFRQDEAFFGQGTRLTVV.

This clonotype was observed a few times. This chain uses TRBV6-9 with TRBJ2-7; possibly TRBD2 for D (5 bases). The V and J ends lost 4 bases and 5 bases respectively, with 18 bases between them. The germline CDR1 and CDR2 sequences are MNHGY and SVAAGI. This CDR3 region has 15 residues. This chain's CDR3 is CASSSPREERNEQYF. The CDR3 DNA reads TGTGCCAGCAGTTCCCCGAGGGAAGAGCGCAACGAGCAGTACTTC.

In this sample, this clonotype turned up a few times. The chain is built from TRBV12-3 or TRBV12-4 and TRBJ1-6; a possible D gene is TRBD1 (6 bases). Trimming stripped 5 bases from V and 3 bases from J, with 17 bases between. The CDR3 consists of 17 residues. DNA of the CDR3: TGTGCCAGCAGTCGATCTAAAGGGACACTCTATAATTCACCCCTCCACTTT. Translated, it gives CASSRSKGTLYNSPLHF.

This clonotype occurred a few times. The chain combines TRBV7-9 with TRBJ2-2; 8 bases map to TRBD1. CDR3 length: 17 amino acids. The trim removed 3 bases at V and 6 bases at J, leaving 12 bases unmatched. Germline values: CDR1 SEHNR, CDR2 FQNEAQ (reference sequence). The CDR3 loop reads CASSLGPGGIAAGELFF. CDR3 bases: TGTGCCAGCAGCTTGGGTCCAGGGGGCATAGCGGCCGGGGAGCTGTTTTTT.

This clonotype came up many times. The V and J genes are TRBV7-2 and TRBJ2-2; TRBD2 agrees at 13 bases. Trimming at V came to 5 bases and at J to 6 bases, leaving 6 bases not matched to a gene. CDR1 is SGHTA, CDR2 FQGNSA, per germline. This CDR3 has 16 amino acids. The CDR3 DNA is TGTGCCAGCAGCCCCGGGACTAGCGGGATATCCGGGGAGCTGTTTTTT. Protein product: CASSPGTSGISGELFF.

This clonotype was detected a few times. J is TRBJ1-1 and V is TRBV5-6; D is perhaps TRBD1 (5 bases). V lost 5 bases and J lost 3, with 17 bases in between. The CDR3 is made up of 15 amino acids. Germline assignment: CDR1 SGHDT and CDR2 YYEEEE. In DNA, the CDR3 is TGTGCCAGCAGATCTTGGGGGGTTCGGGACACTGAAGCTTTCTTT. Protein: CASRSWGVRDTEAFF.

This chain connects TRBV6-1 to TRBJ1-1, with no clear D. CDR1 MNHNS and CDR2 SASEGT come from the germline V gene. CDR3 length: 12 amino acids. The V and J ends lost 6 bases and 1 base respectively, with 6 bases between them. The CDR3, as DNA: TGTGCCAGCAGAGAGAAGAACACTGAAGCTTTCTTT. It yields the protein CASREKNTEAFF.

This sequence joins TRBV20-1 and TRBJ2-3, with 7 bases fitting TRBD1. The V segment lost 6 bases and the J segment 2 bases; nucleotides outside the gene matches: 8. The CDR3 contains 14 residues. Looked up from germline, CDR1 is DFQATT and CDR2 is SNEGSKA (reference sequence). The CDR3 here is CSAPPGGATDTQYF. The CDR3 DNA follows: TGCAGTGCCCCACCAGGGGGAGCCACAGATACGCAGTATTTT.

In this sample, this clonotype turned up many times. V usage is TRBV6-1 and J usage is TRBJ1-1; D not certain. CDR3 length: 13 amino acids. CDR1 and CDR2 from the germline V gene are MNHNS and SASEGT. V lost 6 bases and J lost 1, with 9 bases in between. The DNA for the CDR3 is TGTGCCAGCAGAAGGGTGGGGAACACTGAAGCTTTCTTT. Protein: CASRRVGNTEAFF.

There are a few counts of this clonotype. The chain combines TRBV10-3 with TRBJ2-7, with D uncertain. Germline V gene data show CDR1 as ENHRY and CDR2 as SYGVKD. This CDR3 comprises 13 residues. Trimming removed 2 bases from V and 3 bases from J, with 8 bases in between. This CDR3 reads CAISERADYEQYF. The CDR3 DNA reads TGTGCCATCAGTGAGAGGGCAGACTACGAGCAGTACTTC.

CDR3 region: CASRGSALGGANVLTF. The CDR3 DNA sequence: TGTGCCAGCAGGGGATCTGCCCTGGGGGGGGCCAACGTCCTGACTTTC. This chain links TRBV6-1 with TRBJ2-6, with unresolved D. The CDR3 extends over 16 amino acids. Deletions cut 6 bases from V and 4 bases from J, with 16 bases between. Per germline, CDR1 MNHNS and CDR2 SASEGT.

This clonotype appeared many times. This chain connects TRBV6-1 to TRBJ1-2; D call uncertain. There are 13 residues in the CDR3. The V gene's germline CDR1 is MNHNS and CDR2 SASEGT. V gave up 6 bases and J gave up 7 bases, with 15 bases separating them. CDR3 residues: CASSPSTGSGYTF. The CDR3 coding sequence is TGTGCCAGCAGCCCCTCAACTGGAAGTGGCTACACCTTC.

V and J are TRBV6-2 or TRBV6-3 and TRBJ1-1; tentatively, D is TRBD1 (6 bases). Germline lookup yields CDR1 MNHEY and CDR2 SVGEGT. The V gene lost 4 bases and the J gene lost 11 bases, with 14 bases spanning the gap. The CDR3 is made up of 12 amino acids. The CDR3 DNA reads TGTGCCAGCAGTTTACAGGGTTCCAGCGCTTTCTTT. Amino acid sequence: CASSLQGSSAFF.